The clone carrying this TCR beta chain was seen only a few times. Its antigen is still unknown. Researchers barred patients who had uncontrolled infection, other autoimmune disease, pregnancy or lactation. This entry is derived from a study of T cells in Graves' hyperthyroidism and ophthalmopathy. Amplified TCR beta CDR3 regions came from RNA transcripts. Carried out on the TCR CDR3, a first-round RT-PCR used the HTBI primer set. TCRdb reprocessed the multiplex PCR reads with MiXCR, giving one entry per CDR3 protein. The data hold approximately 380,000 distinct CDR3 sequences, with around 15% observed a single time. V was cut by 6 bases and J by 6 bases, with 15 bases left in between. Germline CDR1 is DFQATT and CDR2 is SNEGSKA (reference sequence). This CDR3 is 13 amino acids long. Whole-study findings and limits: Before onset, ophthalmopathy was predicted by the model a median 6.5 months earlier.

This sequence joins TRBV20-1 and TRBJ1-5, with D possibly being TRBD1 (6 bases). What was sequenced was blood. This receptor was taken from a man aged 50 or older with Graves' ophthalmopathy. Written as DNA, the CDR3 is TGCAGTGCACCTCGGGGGGCAGGTCAGCCCCAGCATTTT. It translates to CSAPRGAGQPQHF.